What follows are 26 T cell receptor beta chains derived from one specimen sequenced in a study of CD8 T cells in ankylosing spondylitis. From the 5' RACE reads, TCRdb called clonotypes with MiXCR, one entry per CDR3 protein. The sample holds about 150,000 distinct CDR3 sequences, 40% to 50% seen once. Specimen: synovial fluid, either unsorted or a sorted T cell fraction (not recorded which). The origin of the receptors is a male donor with ankylosing spondylitis.

This clonotype was seen ten or more times. The chain carries TRBV2 and TRBJ1-4, with 7 positions matching TRBD1. In germline, CDR1 is SNHLY, CDR2 FYNNEI. This CDR3 is built from 16 residues. The J segment lost 4 bases and the V segment lost 7 bases, leaving 12 bases of the junction unmatched. This chain's CDR3 is CASTKPRQGGNEKLFF. The CDR3 nucleotides read TGTGCCAGCACAAAACCCAGACAGGGTGGTAATGAAAAACTGTTTTTT.

The J gene is TRBJ2-1, the V gene TRBV4-1; 9 bases fit TRBD2. Germline V gene lookup returns CDR1 MGHRA and CDR2 YSYEKL. This CDR3 is 16 amino acids long. The V segment lost 6 bases and the J segment 4 bases; nucleotides outside the gene matches: 10. The CDR3 DNA reads as TGCGCCAGCAGATTGGCTAGCGGGACCATTTACAATGAGCAGTTCTTC. Protein sequence: CASRLASGTIYNEQFF.

This chain's CDR3 is CASSLITSGNEQFF. The CDR3 DNA reads as TGTGCCAGCAGTCTAATCACTAGCGGGAATGAGCAGTTCTTC. The chain couples TRBV28 to TRBJ2-1, with 9 bases fitting TRBD2. The CDR3 spans 14 residues. Trimming cost V 5 bases and J 7 bases; bases outside gene matches: 6. The germline gives CDR1 MDHEN, CDR2 SYDVKM.

This chain connects TRBV9 to TRBJ2-7; 7 bases align to TRBD2. The CDR3 loop spans 15 amino acids. CDR1 is SGDLS and CDR2 is YYNGEE in the germline V gene. Trimming cost V 2 bases and J 0 bases; bases outside gene matches: 5. The CDR3 is CASSVGAGLSYEQYF. DNA for the CDR3: TGTGCCAGCAGCGTGGGAGCGGGGCTCTCCTACGAGCAGTACTTC. Combining the CDR3 with reference TRBV9 and TRBJ2-7 gives the whole variable domain DSGVTQTPKHLITATGQRVTLRCSPRSGDLSVYWYQQSLDQGLQFLIQYYNGEERAKGNILERFSAQQFPDLHSELNLSSLELGDSALYFCASSVGAGLSYEQYFGPGTRLTVT.

V and J are TRBV7-2 and TRBJ2-1, with 11 bases identical to TRBD2. Trimming took 7 bases from V and 7 from J; bases not matched to a gene: 15. Germline assignment: CDR1 SGHTA and CDR2 FQGNSA. This CDR3 spans 17 amino acids. The CDR3 sequence: CASTSPGSGRAGNEQFF. DNA for the CDR3: TGTGCCAGCACCTCCCCCGGTAGCGGGAGGGCCGGGAATGAGCAGTTCTTC.

The CDR3 loop is CASSSSSWNYGYTF. CDR3 sequence (DNA): TGTGCCAGCAGTTCCTCCTCCTGGAACTATGGCTACACCTTC. The chain uses TRBV6-5 and TRBJ1-2, with unresolved D. The CDR3 totals 14 residues. Germline CDR1 and CDR2: MNHEY and SVGAGI. The V end lost 4 bases, the J end lost 2 bases, and 11 bases lay between the germline ends.

The chain joins TRBV28 to TRBJ1-5, with D possibly being TRBD1 (6 bases). This CDR3 is 17 amino acids long. The germline gives CDR1 MDHEN, CDR2 SYDVKM. Trimming cost V 4 bases and J 2 bases, with 18 bases left between them. CDR3 in amino acids: CASSCPLGGLGNQPQHF. In DNA form, the CDR3 reads TGTGCCAGCAGTTGCCCCTTAGGGGGGCTAGGCAATCAGCCCCAGCATTTT.

The chain has TRBV2 and TRBJ1-5, with no clear D. The V end lost 4 bases, the J end lost 0 bases, and 16 bases lay between the germline ends. Germline loops: CDR1 SNHLY, CDR2 FYNNEI. The CDR3 spans 17 residues. CDR3 amino acids: CASSGPTRHFSNQPQHF. The CDR3 DNA reads as TGTGCCAGCAGTGGCCCTACACGACACTTTAGCAATCAGCCCCAGCATTTT.

The genes are TRBV27 and TRBJ2-1; TRBD2 is a possible D gene (6 bases). The CDR3 sequence is 15 residues long. Germline loops: CDR1 MNHEY, CDR2 SMNVEV (reference sequence). With 4 bases removed from V and 2 bases from J, the gap between germline ends came to 12 bases. DNA for the CDR3: TGTGCCAGCAGTTACACGGGGGACCCCTACAATGAGCAGTTCTTC. This codes for CASSYTGDPYNEQFF.

The genes are TRBV10-3 and TRBJ2-7, with D hard to call. Trimming pared 6 bases from V and 3 bases from J, leaving 15 bases between. The CDR3 runs 14 residues. Looked up from germline, CDR1 is ENHRY and CDR2 is SYGVKD. CDR3 sequence: CAISLSERGYEQYF. The CDR3 coding sequence is TGTGCCATCAGCCTGAGTGAGCGAGGCTACGAGCAGTACTTC.

This clonotype qualifies as medium-sized. This sequence joins TRBV12-3 or TRBV12-4 and TRBJ1-3; TRBD1 agrees at 7 bases. With V trimmed by 5 bases and J by 0 bases, 4 bases remained unmatched. CDR3 length: 15 residues. The CDR3 nucleotides read TGTGCCAGCAGTACAGGGGTCCTCTCTGGAAACACCATATATTTT. As protein: CASSTGVLSGNTIYF.

This sequence joins TRBV6-6 and TRBJ1-1; D might be TRBD1 (5 bases). Per the germline V gene, CDR1 is MNHNY and CDR2 is SVGAGI (reference sequence). Trimming pared 9 bases from V and 6 bases from J, leaving 14 bases between. The CDR3 runs 12 residues. CDR3 sequence reads: CASENGDSEAFF. The CDR3 coding sequence is TGTGCCAGTGAAAACGGGGACTCTGAAGCTTTCTTT.

This clonotype was seen a handful of times. The chain has TRBV9 and TRBJ2-1, with 7 positions matching TRBD1. The V gene's germline CDR1 is SGDLS and CDR2 YYNGEE. The CDR3 loop spans 16 amino acids. Germline trimming cut 1 base from V and 0 bases from J; bases unmatched to any gene: 4. The CDR3 DNA reads as TGTGCCAGCAGCGTATCTGGGACAGTCTCCTACAATGAGCAGTTCTTC. As protein: CASSVSGTVSYNEQFF.

This chain uses TRBV7-8 with TRBJ2-3, with 11 bases matching TRBD2. Germline-derived CDR1 and CDR2 are SGHVS and FQNEAQ. This CDR3 region has 16 residues. V lost 5 bases to trimming and J lost 5 bases; unmatched junction nucleotides: 9. The CDR3 is CASSPRGLAEIDTQYF. CDR3 nucleotides: TGTGCCAGCAGCCCCAGGGGACTAGCGGAGATAGATACGCAGTATTTT.

This clonotype was counted between two and nine times. V is TRBV15 and J is TRBJ2-2; no clear D. The V gene lost 0 bases and the J gene lost 0 bases, with 11 bases spanning the gap. This CDR3 spans 17 amino acids. Germline-derived CDR1 and CDR2 are LNHNV and YYDKDF (reference sequence). CDR3 nucleotides: TGTGCCACCAGCAGAGATCTTAAGGAATCGAACACCGGGGAGCTGTTTTTT. As protein: CATSRDLKESNTGELFF.

This clonotype was found a few times. CDR3 sequence (DNA): TGTGCCATCGAGAAGGGCACTGAAGCTTTCTTT. It yields the protein CAIEKGTEAFF. The V and J genes are TRBV19 and TRBJ1-1; no clear D. Germline lookup yields CDR1 LNHDA and CDR2 SQIVND (reference sequence). The V and J ends lost 10 bases and 4 bases respectively, with 10 bases between them. The CDR3 runs to 11 residues.

The V and J genes are TRBV4-2 and TRBJ1-5, with D uncertain. Germline V gene lookup returns CDR1 LGHNA and CDR2 YNFKEQ. The CDR3 covers 14 residues. Trimming took 0 bases from V and 7 from J, leaving 10 bases between them. In DNA form, the CDR3 reads TGTGCCAGCAGCCAAGATCGAGGACGGCAGCCCCAGCATTTT. Translated: CASSQDRGRQPQHF.

The count of this clonotype is one. The V and J genes are TRBV5-1 and TRBJ1-2; the D is unclear. CDR1 and CDR2 (germline): SGHRS, YFSETQ. The V end was cut by 4 bases, the J end by 8 bases, with 12 bases between. The CDR3 loop spans 12 amino acids. The CDR3 sequence is CASSAASEGYTF. The CDR3 region has the DNA TGCGCCAGCAGCGCGGCGTCGGAAGGCTACACCTTC.

This chain joins TRBV4-1 and TRBJ2-7; a weak D match, TRBD1 (6 bases). The germline V gene encodes CDR1 MGHRA and CDR2 YSYEKL. This CDR3 region has 14 residues. Trimming pared 4 bases from V and 5 bases from J, leaving 15 bases between. The CDR3 DNA sequence: TGCGCCAGCAGCCGAACGGGACATTTCCACGAGCAGTACTTC. It encodes CASSRTGHFHEQYF.

The chain couples TRBV29-1 to TRBJ2-5, with 9 bases fitting TRBD2. The CDR3 is 15 amino acids. Germline V gene sequence: CDR1 SQVTM, CDR2 ANQGSEA. V was pared by 2 bases and J by 3 bases, with 7 bases of the junction left unmatched. The CDR3 sequence is CSVEWLAGREETQYF. CDR3 nucleotides: TGCAGCGTTGAATGGCTAGCGGGGCGGGAAGAGACCCAGTACTTC.

V usage is TRBV6-2 or TRBV6-3 and J usage is TRBJ2-3, with 7 bases that match TRBD2. In germline, CDR1 is MNHEY, CDR2 SVGEGT. The V segment lost 7 bases and the J segment 4 bases; nucleotides outside the gene matches: 8. The CDR3 is 14 amino acids. The CDR3 sequence is CASKSAGEADTQYF. The CDR3, as DNA: TGTGCCAGCAAGAGCGCGGGAGAAGCAGATACGCAGTATTTT.

The chain employs TRBV20-1 and TRBJ1-2; D is unresolved. Germline CDR1 DFQATT, CDR2 SNEGSKA (reference sequence). V was clipped by 1 base and J by 4 bases, with 10 bases between them. CDR3 length: 13 residues. The CDR3 nucleotides read TGCAGTGCTAGAGGAGAGAACTCCTATGGCTACACCTTC. It translates to CSARGENSYGYTF.

The chain employs TRBV5-1 and TRBJ2-1; D is unresolved. The germline V gene has CDR1 SGHRS and CDR2 YFSETQ. Between the trimmed V and J ends, which lost 4 bases and 8 bases, there was a span of 7 bases. This CDR3 is 11 amino acids long. This CDR3 is CASSKYYEQFF. The CDR3 nucleotides are TGCGCCAGCAGCAAATACTATGAGCAGTTCTTC.

The V gene is TRBV2, the J gene TRBJ2-2, with 8 positions matching TRBD2. Germline assignment: CDR1 SNHLY and CDR2 FYNNEI. V lost 7 bases to trimming and J lost 7 bases; unmatched junction nucleotides: 11. This CDR3 spans 15 amino acids. The CDR3 nucleotides are TGTGCCAGCACCGACGTAGCGGGGACGGTCGGGGAGCTGTTTTTT. Protein sequence: CASTDVAGTVGELFF.

This clonotype was seen more than once but under ten times. The V gene is TRBV5-1, the J gene TRBJ2-1; 10 bases are a match to TRBD2. V lost 0 bases, J lost 5 bases, and 17 bases stayed unmatched. Germline CDR1 is SGHRS and CDR2 is YFSETQ. The CDR3 runs 20 residues. The CDR3 DNA follows: TGCGCCAGCAGCTTGGGGGCTAGCGGGGGCACCTCTCCTCTGAACAATGAGCAGTTCTTC. It specifies CASSLGASGGTSPLNNEQFF. Filled out from reference TRBV5-1 and TRBJ2-1, the complete variable domain reads KAGVTQTPRYLIKTRGQQVTLSCSPISGHRSVSWYQQTPGQGLQFLFEYFSETQRNKGNFPGRFSGRQFSNSRSEMNVSTLELGDSALYLCASSLGASGGTSPLNNEQFFGPGTRLTVL.

This rearrangement joins TRBV28 to TRBJ2-7; TRBD1 matches at 9 bases. Germline-derived CDR1 and CDR2 are MDHEN and SYDVKM. The V and J ends lost 5 bases and 3 bases, in that order; junction bases with no gene match: 5. There are 14 residues in the CDR3. CDR3 region: CASSDPGQGYEQYF. The CDR3 DNA sequence: TGTGCCAGCAGTGATCCGGGACAGGGCTACGAGCAGTACTTC.